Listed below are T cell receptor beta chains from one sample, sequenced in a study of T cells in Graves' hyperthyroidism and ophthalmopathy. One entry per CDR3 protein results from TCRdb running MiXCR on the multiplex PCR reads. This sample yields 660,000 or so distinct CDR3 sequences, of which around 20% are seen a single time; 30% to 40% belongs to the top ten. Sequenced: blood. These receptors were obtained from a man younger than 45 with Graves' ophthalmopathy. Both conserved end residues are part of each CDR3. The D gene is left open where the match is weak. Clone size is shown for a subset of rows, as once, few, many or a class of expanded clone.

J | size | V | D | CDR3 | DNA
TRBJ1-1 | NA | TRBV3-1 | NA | CASSLGISYATEAFF | TGTGCCAGCAGCTTAGGGATATCTTACGCAACTGAAGCTTTCTTT
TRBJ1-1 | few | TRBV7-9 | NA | CASSLRTATSNTEAFF | TGTGCCAGCAGCCTTCGGACAGCGACTTCCAACACTGAAGCTTTCTTT
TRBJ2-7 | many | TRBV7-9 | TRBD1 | CASSSGTAAYEQYF | TGTGCCAGCAGCTCCGGGACAGCAGCCTACGAGCAGTACTTC
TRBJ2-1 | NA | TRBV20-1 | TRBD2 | CSAWTSGSFYEQFF | TGCAGTGCTTGGACTAGCGGGAGCTTCTATGAGCAGTTCTTC
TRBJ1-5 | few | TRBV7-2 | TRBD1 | CASSSRDRDHSNQPQHF | TGTGCCAGCAGCTCCCGGGACAGGGACCATAGCAATCAGCCCCAGCATTTT
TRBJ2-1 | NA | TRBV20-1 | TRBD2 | CSARGLAGDSVQFF | TGCAGTGCTAGAGGACTAGCGGGAGATTCGGTGCAGTTCTTC
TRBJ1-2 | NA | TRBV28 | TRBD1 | CASSLMGRQGKNYGYTF | TGTGCCAGCAGTTTGATGGGCAGACAGGGCAAAAACTATGGCTACACCTTC
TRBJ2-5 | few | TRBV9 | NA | CASSSSWAGGSEETQYF | TGTGCCAGCAGCTCCTCTTGGGCAGGCGGCTCCGAAGAGACCCAGTACTTC
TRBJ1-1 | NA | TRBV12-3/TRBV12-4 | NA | CASNPTGFSTEAFF | TGTGCCAGCAATCCTACAGGGTTCAGCACTGAAGCTTTCTTT
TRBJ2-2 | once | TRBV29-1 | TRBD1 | CSAGDRANTGELFF | TGCAGCGCCGGGGACAGGGCCAACACCGGGGAGCTGTTTTTT
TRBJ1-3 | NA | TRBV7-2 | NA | CASSLVGSRGSGNTIYF | TGTGCCAGCAGCTTAGTCGGGAGCCGCGGCTCTGGAAACACCATATATTTT
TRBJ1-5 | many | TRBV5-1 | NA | CASSLGPTNQPQHF | TGCGCCAGCAGCTTAGGGCCTACCAATCAGCCCCAGCATTTT
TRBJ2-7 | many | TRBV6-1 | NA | CASSSGGGTPYEQYF | TGTGCCAGCAGTTCTGGAGGCGGGACTCCGTACGAGCAGTACTTC
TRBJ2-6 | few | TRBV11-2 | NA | CASSHRGSSGANVLTF | TGTGCCAGCAGTCACAGAGGGAGCTCTGGGGCCAACGTCCTGACTTTC
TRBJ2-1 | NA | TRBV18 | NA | CASSPYDSTYNEQFF | TGTGCCAGCTCACCATACGACAGTACCTACAATGAGCAGTTCTTC
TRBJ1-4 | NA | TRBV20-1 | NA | CSARGAGEKLFF | TGCAGTGCCCGGGGCGCGGGTGAAAAACTGTTTTTT
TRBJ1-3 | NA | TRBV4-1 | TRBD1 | CASGQLQGIPGNTIYF | TGCGCCAGCGGCCAACTACAGGGGATCCCTGGAAACACCATATATTTT
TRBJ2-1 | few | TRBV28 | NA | CASSSLSTSINEQFF | TGTGCCAGCAGTTCCCTAAGCACTAGCATCAATGAGCAGTTCTTC
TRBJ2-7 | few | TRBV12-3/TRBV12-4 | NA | CASSTGRHYEQYF | TGTGCCAGCAGTACCGGACGCCACTACGAGCAGTACTTC
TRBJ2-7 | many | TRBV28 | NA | CASSLPLGAYEQYF | TGTGCCAGCAGTTTACCCCTCGGGGCCTACGAGCAGTACTTC
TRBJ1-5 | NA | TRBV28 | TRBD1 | CATGQVSGQPQHF | TGTGCCACCGGACAGGTTTCTGGTCAGCCCCAGCATTTT
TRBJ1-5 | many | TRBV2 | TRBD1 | CASSEDWGTGPYSNQPQHF | TGTGCCAGCAGTGAAGATTGGGGGACAGGCCCCTATAGCAATCAGCCCCAGCATTTT
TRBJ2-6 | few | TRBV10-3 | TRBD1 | CAISATGGTGANVLTF | TGTGCCATCAGTGCCACAGGGGGTACTGGGGCCAACGTCCTGACTTTC
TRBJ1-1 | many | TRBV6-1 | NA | CASSNRDMSFTEAFF | TGTGCCAGCAGTAACCGGGACATGTCCTTCACTGAAGCTTTCTTT
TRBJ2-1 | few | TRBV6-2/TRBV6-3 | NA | CASSYLGTPYNEQFF | TGTGCCAGCAGTTATCTCGGCACCCCCTACAATGAGCAGTTCTTC
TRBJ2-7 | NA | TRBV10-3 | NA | CAISESVYEQYF | TGTGCCATCAGTGAGTCAGTCTACGAGCAGTACTTC
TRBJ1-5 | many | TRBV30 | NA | CAWSPADRGYQPQHF | TGTGCCTGGAGTCCTGCCGACAGAGGATATCAGCCCCAGCATTTT
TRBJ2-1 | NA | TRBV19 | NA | CASSPFSYNEQFF | TGTGCCAGTAGTCCATTCTCCTACAATGAGCAGTTCTTC
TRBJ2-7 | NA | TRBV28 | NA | CASSHGWYEQYF | TGTGCCAGCAGCCATGGGTGGTACGAGCAGTACTTC
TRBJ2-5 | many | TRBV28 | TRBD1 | CASSLTGNQETQYF | TGTGCCAGCAGTCTGACAGGGAACCAAGAGACCCAGTACTTC
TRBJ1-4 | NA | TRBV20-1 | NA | CSTRGEGGGFVEKLFF | TGCAGTACTAGAGGGGAAGGTGGAGGGTTTGTTGAAAAACTGTTTTTT
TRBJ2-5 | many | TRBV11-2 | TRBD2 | CASSRDLAGEETQYF | TGTGCCAGCAGCCGGGACTTAGCGGGAGAAGAGACCCAGTACTTC
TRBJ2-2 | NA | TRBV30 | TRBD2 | CAWKKTSGRGTGELFF | TGTGCCTGGAAAAAGACTAGCGGGAGAGGCACCGGGGAGCTGTTTTTT
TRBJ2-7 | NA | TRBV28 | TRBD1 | CASTRGSSYEQYF | TGTGCCAGCACCAGGGGGAGCTCCTACGAGCAGTACTTC
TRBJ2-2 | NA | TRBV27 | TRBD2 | CASSLSPIKRGAFAAGELFF | TGTGCCAGCAGTTTATCCCCAATTAAGCGGGGGGCGTTCGCTGCCGGGGAGCTGTTTTTT
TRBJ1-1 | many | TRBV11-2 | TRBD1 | CASSRAQGSSTEAFF | TGTGCCAGCAGCCGTGCACAGGGGTCCAGCACTGAAGCTTTCTTT
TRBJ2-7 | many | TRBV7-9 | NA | CASSLEGVREQYF | TGTGCCAGCAGCTTAGAAGGGGTTCGGGAGCAGTACTTC
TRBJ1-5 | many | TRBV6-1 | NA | CASAEGLQPQHF | TGTGCCAGCGCGGAAGGACTTCAGCCCCAGCATTTT
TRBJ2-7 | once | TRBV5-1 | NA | CASSLGGGDSRIYEQYF | TGCGCCAGCAGCTTGGGGGGCGGGGACTCTAGGATCTACGAGCAGTACTTC
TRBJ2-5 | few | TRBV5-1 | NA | CASSLELTEETQYF | TGCGCCAGCAGCTTGGAGTTGACCGAAGAGACCCAGTACTTC
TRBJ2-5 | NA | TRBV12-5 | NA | CASGPDSQETQYF | TGTGCTAGTGGTCCGGACAGTCAAGAGACCCAGTACTTC
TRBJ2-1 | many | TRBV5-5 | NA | CASSLTAGYNEQFF | TGTGCCAGCAGCTTGACGGCAGGATACAATGAGCAGTTCTTC
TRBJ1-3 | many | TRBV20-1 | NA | CSARDASSSGNTIYF | TGCAGTGCTAGAGACGCCAGTAGCTCTGGAAACACCATATATTTT
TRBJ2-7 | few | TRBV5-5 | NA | CASSLYQESYEQYF | TGTGCCAGCAGCTTGTACCAGGAGTCCTACGAGCAGTACTTC
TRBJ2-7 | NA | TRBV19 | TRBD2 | CASSIQPGLNYEQYF | TGTGCCAGTAGTATACAACCGGGACTAAACTACGAGCAGTACTTC
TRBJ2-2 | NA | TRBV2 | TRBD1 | CASSKTGGNGELFF | TGTGCCAGCAGTAAGACAGGGGGCAACGGGGAGCTGTTTTTT
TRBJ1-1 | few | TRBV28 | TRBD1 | CASSFFGTGNFEAFF | TGTGCCAGCAGTTTCTTTGGGACAGGGAATTTTGAAGCTTTCTTT
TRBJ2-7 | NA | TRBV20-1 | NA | CSARASDMLGYEQYF | TGCAGTGCTAGAGCCTCAGACATGCTGGGCTACGAGCAGTACTTC
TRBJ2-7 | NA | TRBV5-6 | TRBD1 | CASSRGQGRQTYEQYF | TGTGCCAGCAGCCGAGGACAGGGGAGACAAACCTACGAGCAGTACTTC
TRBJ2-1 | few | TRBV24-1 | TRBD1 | CATSDPGQGSYNEQFF | TGTGCCACCAGTGACCCGGGACAGGGGTCCTACAATGAGCAGTTCTTC
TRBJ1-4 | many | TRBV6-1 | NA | CASSQGRKATNEKLFF | TGTGCCAGCAGTCAGGGACGGAAAGCAACTAATGAAAAACTGTTTTTT